Below are 25 T cell receptor beta chains sequenced from a single sample in a study of human T cells and chemical hapten exposure. Time point here: patch test 2, 6 weeks after DPC sensitization. Indicated treatment: therapeutic diphenylcyclopropenone sensitization with weekly scalp DPC. MiXCR, applied by TCRdb to the RACE reads, yields one record per CDR3 protein. The sample contains 96,000 or so distinct CDR3 sequences, about a tenth of which appear only once. The material was whole blood, obtained in connection with sensitization to the hapten diphenylcyclopropenone (DPC). Receptor source: a woman aged 40 to 55 with alopecia areata. Some clones in this sample may be carry-over from other donors' samples.

This clonotype was detected a few times. The chain is built from TRBV29-1 and TRBJ1-1; D unresolved. Germline values: CDR1 SQVTM, CDR2 ANQGSEA. The V end lost 5 bases, the J end lost 2 bases, and 12 bases lay between the germline ends. The CDR3 sequence is 13 residues long. CDR3 sequence: CSVRAGDNTEAFF. CDR3 bases: TGCAGCGTTCGGGCAGGAGATAACACTGAAGCTTTCTTT.

This clonotype appeared a few times. The chain is built from TRBV7-2 and TRBJ2-3, with D perhaps TRBD2 (5 bases). The CDR3 extends over 16 amino acids. Germline values: CDR1 SGHTA, CDR2 FQGNSA. Deletions cut 5 bases from V and 0 bases from J, with 15 bases between. The CDR3 DNA is TGTGCCAGCAGCCGGGGTCAGCGGTCTAGCACAGATACGCAGTATTTT. It yields the protein CASSRGQRSSTDTQYF.

Worth noting for this clonotype: One junction end disagrees with the germline gene, perhaps due to a read error. This chain uses TRBV20-1 with TRBJ2-1; D remains ambiguous. This CDR3 region has 11 residues. The germline V gene encodes CDR1 DFQATT and CDR2 SNEGSKA (reference sequence). The chain's CDR3 is CSVGGDNGQFF. The CDR3 bases are TGCAGTGTAGGTGGAGACAATGGGCAGTTCTTC.

The table lists this clonotype with many counts. The chain couples TRBV28 to TRBJ1-6, with no clear D. The CDR3 runs to 16 residues. V was trimmed by 7 bases and J by 0 bases, leaving 13 bases between them. Germline-derived CDR1 and CDR2 are MDHEN and SYDVKM. The CDR3 here is CASKDGSSSYNSPLHF. DNA for the CDR3: TGTGCCAGCAAGGATGGCTCGAGCTCCTATAATTCACCCCTCCACTTT.

This clonotype was recorded a few times. The chain uses TRBV6-2 or TRBV6-3 and TRBJ2-5; 9 bases line up with TRBD2. Germline CDR1 MNHEY, CDR2 SVGEGT. Losses at the gene ends were 2 bases for V and 2 bases for J; bases not matched to a gene: 6. There are 16 residues in the CDR3. CDR3 amino acids: CASSYGLAGPQETQYF. The CDR3 nucleotides read TGTGCCAGCAGTTACGGTCTAGCGGGGCCACAAGAGACCCAGTACTTC.

This clonotype has a count of ten or more. This chain joins TRBV6-2 or TRBV6-3 and TRBJ1-5; D not resolved. The V and J ends lost 8 bases and 4 bases respectively, with 6 bases between them. The germline V gene encodes CDR1 MNHEY and CDR2 SVGEGT. There are 11 residues in the CDR3. CDR3 coding DNA: TGTGCCAGCGGCAGGAATCAGCCCCAGCATTTT. This translates into CASGRNQPQHF.

The chain combines TRBV11-2 with TRBJ2-3, with 7 nucleotides matching TRBD2. Germline trimming cut 3 bases from V and 3 bases from J; bases unmatched to any gene: 12. This CDR3 is built from 17 residues. Germline assignment: CDR1 SGHAT and CDR2 FQNNGV. CDR3 DNA sequence: TGTGCCAGCAGCTTCCTAGCGCGGGAGAGAGGGACAGATACGCAGTATTTT. Translated: CASSFLARERGTDTQYF.

This clonotype was counted many times. The chain links TRBV5-6 to TRBJ2-5; 10 bases are shared with TRBD2. J lost 9 bases, V lost 0 bases, and 11 bases had no gene match. The CDR3 is 16 residues long. CDR1 and CDR2 (germline): SGHDT, YYEEEE. The DNA of the CDR3 is TGTGCCAGCAGCTTGGAGCGAGCGGGAGGGCCCAGGGCCCAGTACTTC. This codes for CASSLERAGGPRAQYF.

This clonotype was observed a handful of times. The chain links TRBV9 to TRBJ2-7; 8 positions match TRBD1. This CDR3 has 14 amino acids. Germline assignment: CDR1 SGDLS and CDR2 YYNGEE. V shed 2 bases and J 2 bases; nucleotides not matched to a gene: 3. DNA for the CDR3: TGTGCCAGCAGCGTCGGGGACAGGACCTACGAGCAGTACTTC. Translating gives CASSVGDRTYEQYF. The full variable domain, its missing parts supplied by reference TRBV9 and TRBJ2-7, is DSGVTQTPKHLITATGQRVTLRCSPRSGDLSVYWYQQSLDQGLQFLIQYYNGEERAKGNILERFSAQQFPDLHSELNLSSLELGDSALYFCASSVGDRTYEQYFGPGTRLTVT.

The chain is built from TRBV5-6 and TRBJ1-6; D is unclear. Germline loops: CDR1 SGHDT, CDR2 YYEEEE. Trimming took off 6 bases at V and 8 bases at J, with 12 bases between the two ends. This CDR3 has 13 amino acids. The CDR3: CASNSDRDSPLHF. CDR3 DNA sequence: TGTGCCAGCAACAGCGACCGCGATTCACCCCTCCACTTT.

This clonotype was found a few times. The chain carries TRBV27 and TRBJ1-1; 7 bases map to TRBD1. This CDR3 spans 18 amino acids. Germline V gene data show CDR1 as MNHEY and CDR2 as SMNVEV (reference sequence). Trimming removed 2 bases from V and 5 bases from J; junction bases left unmatched: 17. The CDR3 bases are TGTGCCAGCAGTTTAGAACATTCGGCAGGGGGTTTGAGGACTGAAGCTTTCTTT. It encodes CASSLEHSAGGLRTEAFF.

In its sample, this clonotype was seen a few times. The chain recombines TRBV5-6 with TRBJ1-1; 8 bases align to TRBD1. The trim removed 5 bases at V and 7 bases at J, leaving 10 bases unmatched. The germline gives CDR1 SGHDT, CDR2 YYEEEE. The CDR3 runs to 14 residues. This CDR3 is CASSRDRSPGEAFF. In DNA form, the CDR3 reads TGTGCCAGCAGTCGGGACAGGAGCCCGGGTGAAGCTTTCTTT.

Concerning this clonotype: With a much larger clone just one base away, this may be a read error. The chain carries TRBV10-3 and TRBJ1-5, with D possibly TRBD1 on 6 matching bases. There are 13 residues in the CDR3. Germline assignment: CDR1 ENHRY and CDR2 SYGVKD. V was cut by 4 bases and J by 9 bases, with 13 bases left in between. The chain's CDR3 is CAISVYRDRPQHF. CDR3 coding DNA: TGTGCCATCAGTGTGTACAGGGATCGGCCCCAGCATTTT.

Regarding this clonotype: Just one base apart from a much larger clone, this may be a read error. CDR3 residues: CSARVWSRGSNTEAFF. The CDR3 nucleotides are TGCAGTGCTAGAGTATGGTCCAGGGGTTCGAACACTGAAGCTTTCTTT. The rearrangement uses TRBV20-1 and TRBJ1-1; D may be TRBD1 (6 bases). With 1 base removed from V and 1 base from J, the gap between germline ends came to 16 bases. The CDR3 is made up of 16 amino acids. Germline V gene data show CDR1 as DFQATT and CDR2 as SNEGSKA (reference sequence).

This clonotype came up a few times. The J gene is TRBJ1-1, the V gene TRBV7-2; D is uncertain. V gave up 1 base and J gave up 8 bases, with 8 bases separating them. Germline V gene data show CDR1 as SGHTA and CDR2 as FQGNSA. This CDR3 contains 12 residues. The CDR3 here is CASSLEIGEAFF. The CDR3 DNA is TGTGCCAGCAGCTTAGAGATAGGCGAAGCTTTCTTT.

The chain has TRBV28 and TRBJ2-4; 13 bases line up with TRBD2. Germline CDR1 MDHEN, CDR2 SYDVKM. The CDR3 runs 16 residues. J gave up 8 bases and V 3 bases, and 7 bases lay outside the gene matches. Here the CDR3 reads CASSLSGTSGTDIQYF. In nucleotides, the CDR3 is TGTGCCAGCAGTTTGTCCGGGACTAGCGGGACGGACATTCAGTACTTC.

This clonotype was found a few times. The chain carries TRBV3-1 and TRBJ2-1, with 7 bases matching TRBD2. The V segment lost 3 bases and the J segment 5 bases; nucleotides outside the gene matches: 4. Germline assignment: CDR1 LGHDT and CDR2 YNNKEL (reference sequence). The CDR3 contains 14 residues. The CDR3 nucleotides read TGTGCCAGCAGCCAGGGCGGGGGAGACAATGAGCAGTTCTTC. It specifies CASSQGGGDNEQFF.

This clonotype was recorded only once. The CDR3 DNA reads as TGCGCCAGCAGCCAAGATTCTATGGGCAGTCAGTTCTTC. Its protein product is CASSQDSMGSQFF. V usage is TRBV4-3 and J usage is TRBJ2-1; no clear D gene. Germline loops: CDR1 LGHNA, CDR2 YSLEER. This CDR3 region has 13 residues. V was clipped by 0 bases and J by 13 bases, with 13 bases between them.

The chain carries TRBV20-1 and TRBJ2-5; TRBD2 aligns across 13 bases. Germline lookup yields CDR1 DFQATT and CDR2 SNEGSKA (reference sequence). After removal of 5 bases from V and 5 bases from J, the junction contained 5 bases not matched to a gene. This CDR3 is 14 amino acids long. CDR3 protein: CSAGTSGVWETQYF. CDR3 coding DNA: TGCAGTGCTGGGACTAGCGGGGTCTGGGAGACCCAGTACTTC.

This clonotype came up many times. The gene calls are TRBV2 and TRBJ2-7, with D maybe TRBD2 (5 bases). V lost 6 bases and J lost 7, with 22 bases in between. This CDR3 has 15 residues. Germline loops: CDR1 SNHLY, CDR2 FYNNEI. The CDR3 DNA is TGTGCCAGCAGACAAAGCGGTCGACCTCTAACTGAGCAGTACTTC. Protein sequence: CASRQSGRPLTEQYF.

This clonotype was seen ten or more times. This chain links TRBV5-1 with TRBJ2-7; a possible D gene is TRBD2 (6 bases). The germline V gene encodes CDR1 SGHRS and CDR2 YFSETQ. V was shortened by 5 bases and J by 2 bases, with 20 bases between the two germline ends. The CDR3 length is 16 residues. This chain's CDR3 is CASRPLAGTGTYEQYF. The CDR3 DNA is TGCGCCAGCAGACCCTTAGCCGGGACTGGAACCTACGAGCAGTACTTC.

The sample holds many counts of this clonotype. The rearrangement joins TRBV7-6 to TRBJ2-1; a possible D gene is TRBD1 (7 bases). Germline lookup yields CDR1 SGHVS and CDR2 FNYEAQ. This CDR3 comprises 16 residues. V lost 1 base and J lost 3, with 13 bases in between. The CDR3 here is CASSLGQGGYYNEQFF. DNA for the CDR3: TGTGCCAGCAGCTTAGGGCAGGGGGGTTACTACAATGAGCAGTTCTTC.

This clonotype came up many times. This rearrangement joins TRBV7-6 to TRBJ1-4; 7 bases match TRBD1. The CDR3 has 16 residues. Germline V lookup: CDR1 SGHVS, CDR2 FNYEAQ. J gave up 6 bases and V 4 bases, and 11 bases lay outside the gene matches. Here the CDR3 DNA reads TGTGCCAGCAGCTCTCTCCACAGGGGTAGGGATGAAAAACTGTTTTTT. This encodes CASSSLHRGRDEKLFF.

This clonotype was recorded many times. This chain links TRBV29-1 with TRBJ1-1; TRBD1 might be the D (5 bases). The CDR3 has 12 amino acids. V gave up 5 bases and J gave up 1 base, with 8 bases separating them. Germline V gene data show CDR1 as SQVTM and CDR2 as ANQGSEA. Here the CDR3 reads CSVRQGNTEAFF. The CDR3 DNA is TGCAGCGTTAGGCAGGGGAACACTGAAGCTTTCTTT.

V and J are TRBV7-2 and TRBJ2-7; D is ambiguous. The CDR3 is made up of 15 amino acids. Germline CDR1 and CDR2: SGHTA and FQGNSA. Trimming pared 1 base from V and 0 bases from J, leaving 10 bases between. CDR3 sequence reads: CASSLDYRSSYEQYF. As DNA, the CDR3 is TGTGCCAGCAGCTTAGACTACCGGAGCTCCTACGAGCAGTACTTC.